The rows below give T cell receptor beta chains drawn from one sample of a study of T-cell memory formation after mild COVID-19. Each CDR3 protein gets one entry after TCRdb re-called the 5' RACE reads with MiXCR. In the table there are hundreds of thousands of distinct CDR3 sequences, around a sixth of which are singletons. The sample comprised PBMCs or a T cell subset sorted from them (not recorded which). The receptors shown here come from a man aged 18 to 35 who had mild COVID-19 (a few samples of this study predate the infection). Cell type and time point are not known. Each CDR3 is given with its conserved first and last residue. D genes are given only for firm matches. Some rows have no size entry. The others give once, few or many, or a class for an expanded clone.

j_gene	v_gene	abundance	d_gene	CDR3nt	CDR3aa
TRBJ2-2	TRBV5-1	few	.	TGCGCCAGCAGCTTTTCGGAGGGAACCGGGGAGCTGTTTTTT	CASSFSEGTGELFF
TRBJ2-4	TRBV7-9	.	TRBD2	TGTGCCAGCAGCTACCCTAGCGGGGGGGCTCCGAACATTCAGTACTTC	CASSYPSGGAPNIQYF
TRBJ2-7	TRBV12-3/TRBV12-4	.	.	TGTGCCAGCAGTCCCCAGATTAACAAGCAGTACTTC	CASSPQINKQYF
TRBJ2-2	TRBV6-2/TRBV6-3	.	.	TGTGCCAGCAGACTTAGGGGGGCCGGGGAGCTGTTTTTT	CASRLRGAGELFF
TRBJ1-2	TRBV20-1	.	.	TGCAGTCCGACCCTGGGGCAGGGAGTCAATGGCTACACCTTC	CSPTLGQGVNGYTF
TRBJ2-3	TRBV7-2	.	.	TGTGCCAGCAGCAAAAGGGCCCCAGGGGGGGATCTTGCAGATACGCAGTATTTT	CASSKRAPGGDLADTQYF
TRBJ2-3	TRBV28	.	TRBD1	TGTGCCAGCAGTTCCCCCTCGAGGACAGGGGCAGATACGCAGTATTTT	CASSSPSRTGADTQYF
TRBJ1-5	TRBV20-1	.	.	TGCAGTGCTCGGAGCCCCGATCAGCCCCAGCATTTT	CSARSPDQPQHF
TRBJ2-2	TRBV10-3	.	.	TGTGCCATCAGTGAGTCATGGAGTATAACGAACACCGGGGAGCTGTTTTTT	CAISESWSITNTGELFF
TRBJ2-3	TRBV14	few	.	TGTGCCAGCAGCCAACGACTGTCGGGCCTTTCGGATACGCAGTATTTT	CASSQRLSGLSDTQYF
TRBJ2-5	TRBV12-3/TRBV12-4	.	.	TGTGCCAGCACCCCCCCACGGGGGGCGCAAGAGACCCAGTACTTC	CASTPPRGAQETQYF
TRBJ1-1	TRBV6-2/TRBV6-3	few	.	TGTGCCAGCAGTTGGGACGCAGGTAAAGCTTTCTTT	CASSWDAGKAFF
TRBJ2-5	TRBV7-2	few	TRBD2	TGTGCCAGCAGCTTAGAAGGACTAGCGGGGGGGATCAGGGCCCAGTACTTC	CASSLEGLAGGIRAQYF
TRBJ1-5	TRBV18	few	.	TGTGCCAGCTCACCACAGACGGTCTATAGCAATCAGCCCCAGCATTTT	CASSPQTVYSNQPQHF
TRBJ2-3	TRBV9	.	TRBD2	TGTGCCAGCAGTGGAAGCGGGGGGAGCACAGATACGCAGTATTTT	CASSGSGGSTDTQYF
TRBJ2-1	TRBV10-3	many	TRBD2	TGTGCCATAAGAAGACTAGCGGAACACAATGAGCAGTTCTTC	CAIRRLAEHNEQFF
TRBJ1-1	TRBV5-1	.	.	TGCGCCAGCAGCTTGGGGGGTCGGCTGGAAGCTTTCTTT	CASSLGGRLEAFF
TRBJ2-5	TRBV12-5	few	TRBD2	TGTGCTAGTGGTTCTAGCGGTCAAGAGACCCAGTACTTC	CASGSSGQETQYF
TRBJ1-1	TRBV13	.	.	TGTGCCAGCAGCTTAGGCCGCGGGCGCAGGGGCACTGAAGCTTTCTTT	CASSLGRGRRGTEAFF
TRBJ1-1	TRBV24-1	few	.	TGTGCCACCAGTAAGGGACCGACGAACACTGAAGCTTTCTTT	CATSKGPTNTEAFF
TRBJ2-1	TRBV15	few	TRBD1	TGTGCCACCAGCCGACGGACAGGGTACAATGAGCAGTTCTTC	CATSRRTGYNEQFF
TRBJ1-4	TRBV4-3	few	TRBD1	TGCGCCAGCAGCCAAGAGCGGACAGGGATTGGAAAACTGTTTTTT	CASSQERTGIGKLFF
TRBJ1-2	TRBV29-1	few	.	TGCAGCGTTGAAGGAGGGGACTATGGCTACACCTTC	CSVEGGDYGYTF
TRBJ1-1	TRBV4-2	few	.	TGTGCCAGCAGCCAAGGGATTTTAGCGAGCACTGAAGCTTTCTTT	CASSQGILASTEAFF
TRBJ1-2	TRBV7-9	.	.	TGTGCCAGCAGGAATCAGGGGAACTATGGCTACACCTTC	CASRNQGNYGYTF
TRBJ1-6	TRBV30	few	.	TGTGCCTGGAGTGAGGGTTTAGAATCACCCCTCCACTTT	CAWSEGLESPLHF
TRBJ2-3	TRBV9	.	.	TGTGCCAGCAGCGTAGGAGGGACACCGACAGATACGCAGTATTTT	CASSVGGTPTDTQYF
TRBJ2-2	TRBV7-6	.	.	.	CAIQTTSGGSITPGSCFF
TRBJ1-2	TRBV6-2/TRBV6-3	few	.	TGTGCCAGCAGTCCGACGGTTCGGTATGGCTACACCTTC	CASSPTVRYGYTF
TRBJ1-5	TRBV15	few	.	TGTGCCACCAGCAGGACAGATAGCAATCAGCCCCAGCATTTT	CATSRTDSNQPQHF